The clone carrying this TCR beta chain was found a few times. Time point given: before trial treatment. The data derive from a study of low-dose radiotherapy and immunotherapy resistance in tumors. Turning to the study itself: Cohort 1 received 0.5 Gy per fraction every 2 weeks, totaling 6.5 Gy. Patients' oral aspirin dose was 300 mg daily across four cycles from cycle 1 day 1.

Gene-specific TRAV and TRBV primers were used for first-strand cDNA, covering alpha and beta chains. With a V-primer adapter and a constant-region primer, TCRs were amplified for roughly 20 PCR cycles. TCRdb redid the calling of the reads with MiXCR, one entry per CDR3 protein. This table holds 59,000 or so distinct CDR3 sequences, about 30% found once. CDR1 is MDHEN and CDR2 is SYDVKM in the germline V gene. The V end was cut by 3 bases, the J end by 2 bases, with 28 bases between. The CDR3 sequence is 20 residues long. The source material was PBMCs, sampled before treatment. The TCR originated in a male donor with rectosigmoid adenocarcinoma. The V and J genes are TRBV28 and TRBJ2-5, with a possible D match to TRBD1 (7 bases). Here the CDR3 DNA reads TGTGCCAGCAGTTTTCGACAGGGCTCTGGGATTAGCGGATCACAAGAGACCCAGTACTTC. Residues: CASSFRQGSGISGSQETQYF.